This note documents a single TCR beta chain sequence. This clone was seen a few times. It lacks a known antigen. No much larger clone exists at a distance of one base, and base qualities are not known. These data belong to a study of blood T cell repertoires in COVID-19 (dated by TCRdb to 2018 to 2021). In the study overall: Samples covering the acute and convalescent phases of COVID-19 were provided by collaborators in the United States, Italy and Spain. The material from the prospective study consisted of cDNA or gDNA derived from T cells, B-cell-depleted T cells, or PBMCs. Subjects who had been exposed to COVID-19, were actively infected with it, or had recovered from it provided the deeply sampled blood TCRbeta repertoires that made up the dataset. A freely available public database, intended as a resource for researchers studying the immune response to SARS-CoV-2, is where the repertoires were released. Samples came from the ongoing ImmuneRACE study (first 160 participants) plus 1,254 subjects from 6 global collaborators. Sample metadata almost always included a de-identified subject ID, COVID-19 status, age in years and sex. Where available, HLA class I and class II types were taken from metadata supplied by the sample provider and were not determined by assay-based typing. Overall results and qualifications from the work: Clinical and demographic metadata were provided uncurated, with the amount varying by source and participant.

The immunoSEQ Assay, a bias-controlled multiplex PCR, was used to amplify TCRbeta CDR3 regions from genomic DNA. Processing in the source paper ran as follows. Nucleated cell counts per sample were estimated from amplification of reference gene primers within the assay. To quantify the absolute abundance of each unique TCRbeta CDR3 rearrangement, sequence reads were collapsed and filtered. For each sample, productive Simpson clonality was calculated as the square root of Simpson's diversity index across productive rearrangements. This is the immuneACCESS table as TCRdb keeps it, with only in-frame sequences that have V and J called. A part of the clones is gone; compared with another copy, unresolved V genes explain less than half, and the rest is unexplained. V and J calls and clone size are as listed in that table; D and trimming were resolved from the DNA. The sample has over 100,000 clones on record, about 78% of them singletons. Approximately 9.6% of the sample is held by the ten biggest clonotypes.

The CDR3 contains 13 residues, cysteine and phenylalanine counted. Only the CDR3 region is kept as DNA, spanning 39 bases read in frame from base 1. Unmatched junction bases come to 0, with V trimmed by 5 bases and J by 2 bases. Whole blood was collected in K2EDTA tubes by collaborating institutions according to the institutions' own protocols. For TCRbeta analysis, collaborators shipped samples in one of three forms: frozen whole blood, isolated PBMCs, or DNA extracted from either of those sample types. The sequence came from a man aged 55 to 69 with active or convalescent COVID-19. Here the chain combines TRBV12-3 or TRBV12-4 and TRBJ1-5; 7 central nucleotides agree with TRBD1. Sequencing was done on a sample of peripheral blood. In nucleotides, the sequence is TGTGCCAGCAGTGGACAGGGCAATCAGCCCCAGCATTTT. This sequence encodes CASSGQGNQPQHF.